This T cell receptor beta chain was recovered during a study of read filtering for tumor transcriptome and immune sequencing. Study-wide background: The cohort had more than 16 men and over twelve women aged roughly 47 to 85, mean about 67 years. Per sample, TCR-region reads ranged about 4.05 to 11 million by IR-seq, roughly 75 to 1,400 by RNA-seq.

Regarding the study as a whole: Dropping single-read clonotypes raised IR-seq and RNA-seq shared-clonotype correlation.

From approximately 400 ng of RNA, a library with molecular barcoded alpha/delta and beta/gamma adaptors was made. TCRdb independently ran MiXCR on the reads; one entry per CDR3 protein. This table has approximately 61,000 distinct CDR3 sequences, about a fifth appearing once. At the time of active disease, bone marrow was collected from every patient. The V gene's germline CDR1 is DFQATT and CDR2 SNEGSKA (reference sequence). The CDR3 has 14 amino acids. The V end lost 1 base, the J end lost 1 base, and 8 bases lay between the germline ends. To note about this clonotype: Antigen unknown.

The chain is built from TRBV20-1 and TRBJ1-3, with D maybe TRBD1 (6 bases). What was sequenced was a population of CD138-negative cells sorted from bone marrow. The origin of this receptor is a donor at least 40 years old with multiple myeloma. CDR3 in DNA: TGCAGTGCTAGAGCGGGGGCTTCTGGAAACACCATATATTTT. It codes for CSARAGASGNTIYF.